The source of this T cell receptor (beta chain) is a study of blood T cell repertoires in COVID-19. Across the study: Acute and convalescent COVID-19 specimens originated in the United States, Italy and Spain. Sources were T cells, B-cell-depleted T cells, or PBMCs; the material itself was cDNA or gDNA.

Per the original methods: Amplification from reference gene primers served as the basis for estimated nucleated cell counts. Clones were read by immunoSEQ multiplex PCR, and TCRdb kept only the in-frame ones, dropping some. That table is the source of V, J and clone size, and D and trimming were worked out from the DNA. The table has some 150,000 clones, around 82% seen once; the top ten hold less than 4%. The CDR3 runs 13 residues. Trimming took off 2 bases at V and 5 bases at J, with 9 bases between the two ends. The germline gives CDR1 KGHSH, CDR2 LQKENI. Donors were grouped by their self-reported clinical history.

Sequences were obtained from PBMCs or T cells enriched from blood (not recorded which). This chain uses TRBV18 with TRBJ1-1; maybe TRBD1 (5 bases). This TCR was recovered from a woman aged 45-65 years in a cohort exposed to, infected with or recovered from COVID-19 (not recorded which). The CDR3 reads CASSPTGVTEAFF. The CDR3 nucleotides are TGTGCCAGCTCACCAACGGGGGTTACTGAAGCTTTCTTT.